These 9 T cell receptor beta chains were sequenced from one sample in a study of human T cells and chemical hapten exposure. TCRdb fed the 5' RACE reads into MiXCR, producing one record per CDR3 protein. Of under 85,000 distinct CDR3 sequences listed, about 8.4% are singletons. Extraction of total RNA was performed on unfractionated whole blood. The receptors shown here come from a male donor in good health.

This chain joins TRBV3-1 and TRBJ2-7; 11 nucleotides agree with TRBD1. This CDR3 is 15 amino acids long. The J segment lost 3 bases and the V segment lost 5 bases, leaving 6 bases of the junction unmatched. Looked up from germline, CDR1 is LGHDT and CDR2 is YNNKEL (reference sequence). CDR3 bases: TGTGCCAGCAGCTCCGGACAGGGGGCGATCTACGAGCAGTACTTC. Protein: CASSSGQGAIYEQYF.

This clonotype turned up a few times. This sequence joins TRBV20-1 and TRBJ2-5, with 10 nucleotides matching TRBD2. Germline loops: CDR1 DFQATT, CDR2 SNEGSKA (reference sequence). The CDR3 sequence is 15 residues long. V lost 2 bases and J lost 5; bases outside the gene matches: 8. CDR3: CSARNSGGAPETQYF. CDR3 DNA: TGCAGTGCTAGAAACAGCGGGGGGGCTCCCGAGACCCAGTACTTC.

Only a few counts were recorded for this clonotype. The rearrangement links TRBV5-1 to TRBJ2-1, with 8 positions matching TRBD2. CDR1 is SGHRS and CDR2 is YFSETQ in the germline V gene. The V segment lost 0 bases and the J segment 5 bases; nucleotides outside the gene matches: 4. This CDR3 region has 15 residues. Here the CDR3 reads CASSLGAGGHNEQFF. The CDR3 bases are TGCGCCAGCAGCTTGGGGGCGGGAGGCCACAATGAGCAGTTCTTC.

This clonotype was found a few times. This chain links TRBV29-1 with TRBJ2-7; no clear D gene. This CDR3 comprises 14 residues. The V gene's germline CDR1 is SQVTM and CDR2 ANQGSEA. The V gene lost 6 bases and the J gene lost 0 bases, with 15 bases spanning the gap. CDR3 loop: CSVAGRLSSYEQYF. The CDR3 bases are TGCAGCGTCGCCGGAAGGTTGAGCTCCTACGAGCAGTACTTC.

In its sample, this clonotype was seen a few times. This chain uses TRBV12-3 or TRBV12-4 with TRBJ2-1, with TRBD2 as a possible D gene (5 bases). CDR3 size: 15 residues. The V gene lost 4 bases and the J gene lost 4 bases, with 14 bases spanning the gap. For the CDR3, the DNA is TGTGCCAGCAGTTATGACGGCCCGGGGTACAATGAGCAGTTCTTC. It encodes CASSYDGPGYNEQFF.

With regard to this clonotype: Relative to the germline gene, one junction end is altered; a read error may explain this. The chain is built from TRBV4-3 and TRBJ2-5; D possibly corresponds to TRBD2 (5 bases). Germline V gene data show CDR1 as LGHNA and CDR2 as YSLEER. The CDR3 loop spans 14 amino acids. This chain's CDR3 is CAISQDRLAETQYF. CDR3 DNA: TGCGCCATCAGCCAAGATCGCCTAGCAGAGACCCAGTACTTC.

The chain links TRBV29-1 to TRBJ2-2; D may be TRBD1 (5 bases). CDR1 and CDR2 (germline): SQVTM, ANQGSEA. This CDR3 contains 13 residues. Trimming took 3 bases from V and 0 from J, leaving 5 bases between them. The CDR3 spells CSVDRANTGELFF. In DNA, the CDR3 is TGCAGCGTTGACAGGGCGAACACCGGGGAGCTGTTTTTT.

Ten or more counts support this clonotype. The chain carries TRBV5-5 and TRBJ1-5; D uncertain. This CDR3 has 15 residues. V was pared by 4 bases and J by 0 bases, with 11 bases between. Germline CDR1 and CDR2: SGHKS and YYEKEE (reference sequence). For the CDR3, the DNA is TGTGCCAGCAGCGTCAGCATTTATAGCAATCAGCCCCAGCATTTT. Translating gives CASSVSIYSNQPQHF.

The rearrangement uses TRBV27 and TRBJ2-3; 7 bases are a match to TRBD1. This CDR3 is 15 amino acids long. Germline V CDR1 and CDR2: MNHEY, SMNVEV (reference sequence). Trimming took 6 bases from V and 1 from J; bases not matched to a gene: 7. The DNA for the CDR3 is TGTGCCAGCAGCCGACAGGGACCGCGCACAGATACGCAGTATTTT. It yields the protein CASSRQGPRTDTQYF.